Presented here are 8 T cell receptor beta chains from one specimen sequenced in a study of T cell repertoires in cytomegalovirus infection. TCRdb redid the calling of the reads with MiXCR, one entry per CDR3 protein. The table includes about 450,000 distinct CDR3 sequences, roughly 30% detected once. Sequenced material: PBMCs. The receptors stem from a human donor in good health (CMV status not recorded). Some clones in this sample may be carry-over from other donors' samples.

A word on this clonotype: One end of the junction fails to match germline, which may point to a read error. This chain joins TRBV4-1 and TRBJ2-7; TRBD2 agrees at 10 bases. CDR1 and CDR2 (germline): MGHRA, YSYEKL. The CDR3 spans 17 residues. The DNA of the CDR3 is TGCTCCAGCAGCCAAGAAAAACTAGCGGGGACCCACTACGAGCAGTACTTC. This sequence encodes CSSSQEKLAGTHYEQYF.

The chain combines TRBV3-1 with TRBJ2-3, with D hard to call. Trimming took 6 bases from V and 0 from J, leaving 13 bases between them. The germline V gene encodes CDR1 LGHDT and CDR2 YNNKEL (reference sequence). The CDR3 sequence is 15 residues long. Here the CDR3 DNA reads TGTGCCAGCAGGTGGTGGGCAGAAAGCACAGATACGCAGTATTTT. It is translated as CASRWWAESTDTQYF.

The chain employs TRBV10-3 and TRBJ2-3; the match to TRBD2 covers 8 bases. The CDR3 runs 14 residues. In germline, CDR1 is ENHRY, CDR2 SYGVKD. V was pared by 11 bases and J by 0 bases, with 7 bases of the junction left unmatched. CDR3 protein: CAVRLAQSTDTQYF. The DNA of the CDR3 is TGTGCCGTACGACTAGCGCAGAGCACAGATACGCAGTATTTT.

A remark on this clonotype: It is unclear where the CDR3 begins or ends on the DNA, so no DNA is shown, and the CDR3 is as TCRdb lists it. The chain employs TRBV7-5 and TRBJ2-5; the tabulated D call, TRBD2, remains unverified against the DNA. TRBV7-5 is listed as a pseudogene. The CDR3 totals 17 residues, both ends included. The CDR3 is CISVPEASRGEQETQYF.

This clonotype was observed a few times. The chain couples TRBV7-9 to TRBJ2-5, with a tentative D call TRBD1 (7 bases). Germline V gene data show CDR1 as SEHNR and CDR2 as FQNEAQ (reference sequence). The CDR3 contains 15 residues. Trimming pared 5 bases from V and 6 bases from J, leaving 19 bases between. CDR3 in amino acids: CASSARQGLRKTQYF. CDR3 DNA sequence: TGTGCCAGCAGCGCGAGACAGGGACTGCGGAAGACCCAGTACTTC.

The chain carries TRBV7-9 and TRBJ2-3, with 8 nucleotides matching TRBD2. CDR3 length: 16 amino acids. The germline gives CDR1 SEHNR, CDR2 FQNEAQ (reference sequence). Losses at the gene ends were 1 base for V and 5 bases for J; bases not matched to a gene: 8. The CDR3 coding sequence is TGTGCCAGCAGCTTAGGTGGCCAGGCGGGGGGAGATACGCAGTATTTT. Translated, it gives CASSLGGQAGGDTQYF. The whole variable domain, remainder taken from reference TRBV7-9 and TRBJ2-3, is DTGVSQNPRHKITKRGQNVTFRCDPISEHNRLYWYRQTLGQGPEFLTYFQNEAQLEKSRLLSDRFSAERPKGSFSTLEIQRTEQGDSAMYLCASSLGGQAGGDTQYFGPGTRLTVL.

J is TRBJ1-1 and V is TRBV6-1; D remains unclear. The CDR3 runs 14 residues. Trimming took 4 bases from V and 0 from J, leaving 9 bases between them. Germline CDR1 reads MNHNS; CDR2 reads SASEGT. The CDR3 DNA is TGTGCCAGCAGTGTTTCAGCCTTGAACACTGAAGCTTTCTTT. This translates into CASSVSALNTEAFF.

This clonotype has a single count. Because the CDR3 is missing its conserved closing phenylalanine or tryptophan, this is likely a read error. Because the CDR3's place on the DNA is in doubt, the DNA is left out and the CDR3 is given as listed by TCRdb. The chain is built from TRBV11-2 and TRBJ2-1; the D call TRBD2 from the table was never checked on the DNA. The germline gives CDR1 SGHAT, CDR2 FQNNGV. The CDR3 has 17 residues if both end residues are counted. The CDR3 spells CASSLVEGLAGRRGQFL.